A single sample is the source of the 11 T cell receptor beta chains below, sequenced in a study of blood T cells in healthy people across ages. A sample-barcoded 5' primer and a J-beta primer mix were used in a second PCR of roughly 7 to 12 cycles. TCRdb reprocessed the 5' RACE reads via MiXCR and lists one record per CDR3 protein. The table records about 970,000 distinct CDR3 sequences, roughly half of them present only once. The sequenced sample consisted of blood. The source is a woman aged 60-75 years in good health.

The chain joins TRBV14 to TRBJ2-6, with D perhaps assigned TRBD1 or TRBD2 (5 bases each). CDR3 length equals 17 residues. Germline V lookup: CDR1 SGHDN, CDR2 FVKESK. The V and J ends lost 3 bases and 4 bases respectively, with 16 bases between them. CDR3: CASSHGTGISGANVLTF. Written as DNA, the CDR3 is TGTGCCAGCAGCCATGGGACGGGTATCTCCGGGGCCAACGTCCTGACTTTC. Variable domain in full (rest from reference TRBV14 and TRBJ2-6): EAGVTQFPSHSVIEKGQTVTLRCDPISGHDNLYWYRRVMGKEIKFLLHFVKESKQDESGMPNNRFLAERTGGTYSTLKVQPAELEDSGVYFCASSHGTGISGANVLTFGAGSRLTVL.

The table lists this clonotype with a few counts. The chain uses TRBV6-2 or TRBV6-3 and TRBJ2-3; 9 bases match TRBD2. Germline lookup yields CDR1 MNHEY and CDR2 SVGEGT. The CDR3 is 14 amino acids. Trimming took 5 bases from V and 2 from J; bases not matched to a gene: 2. Here the CDR3 DNA reads TGTGCCAGCAGTAGCGGGAGGACCACAGATACGCAGTATTTT. Amino acid sequence: CASSSGRTTDTQYF.

V usage is TRBV3-1 and J usage is TRBJ2-7; the D is unclear. Germline V lookup: CDR1 LGHDT, CDR2 YNNKEL (reference sequence). This CDR3 is built from 16 residues. V lost 4 bases and J lost 0, with 16 bases in between. The CDR3 DNA is TGTGCCAGCAGCCCAGCCCAAAGTCGCGACTCCTACGAGCAGTACTTC. Protein sequence: CASSPAQSRDSYEQYF.

The V gene is TRBV28, the J gene TRBJ2-4; 10 bases line up with TRBD2. J was trimmed by 5 bases and V by 6 bases; bases with no gene match: 4. This CDR3 comprises 14 residues. CDR1 is MDHEN and CDR2 is SYDVKM in the germline V gene. As DNA, the CDR3 is TGTGCCAGCAGGGCTAGCGGGAGTCAAAACATTCAGTACTTC. This encodes CASRASGSQNIQYF.

This rearrangement joins TRBV5-1 to TRBJ2-4, with a tentative D call TRBD1 (6 bases). Germline values: CDR1 SGHRS, CDR2 YFSETQ. The CDR3 is 16 residues long. V was shortened by 4 bases and J by 7 bases, with 21 bases between the two germline ends. DNA of the CDR3: TGCGCCAGCAGCCCCAGGACAGATCGAAATGCTAACATTCAGTACTTC. Residues: CASSPRTDRNANIQYF.

This chain uses TRBV29-1 with TRBJ2-3; 12 nucleotides match TRBD2. With 2 bases clipped from V and 2 bases from J, the junction kept 8 bases outside the gene matches. The CDR3 is 17 amino acids. Per the germline V gene, CDR1 is SQVTM and CDR2 is ANQGSEA. Written as DNA, the CDR3 is TGCAGCGTTGAAAACCACAGGACTAGCGGGATCACAGATACGCAGTATTTT. This translates into CSVENHRTSGITDTQYF.

The J gene is TRBJ1-2, the V gene TRBV28; unclear D gene. Per the germline V gene, CDR1 is MDHEN and CDR2 is SYDVKM. The ends were cut back, 4 bases at V and 6 bases at J, with 18 bases in the middle. The CDR3 has 15 amino acids. CDR3 region: CASSSLHSSVNGYTF. For the CDR3, the DNA is TGTGCCAGCAGTTCTCTCCATTCGTCAGTGAATGGCTACACCTTC.

The CDR3 region is CASNLQGLLETQYF. Written as DNA, the CDR3 is TGTGCCAGTAACCTACAGGGGCTCCTTGAGACCCAGTACTTC. The rearrangement uses TRBV28 and TRBJ2-5, with 7 bases fitting TRBD1. Unmatched junction bases numbered 12, after V lost 9 bases and J lost 5 bases. From germline, CDR1 is MDHEN and CDR2 SYDVKM. The CDR3 loop spans 14 amino acids.

The rearrangement uses TRBV28 and TRBJ2-7; possible D gene TRBD2, 5 bases. The CDR3 contains 18 residues. The V gene's germline CDR1 is MDHEN and CDR2 SYDVKM. V lost 4 bases to trimming and J lost 2 bases, with 24 bases between them. The CDR3 bases are TGTGCCAGCAGTTCACAACTAAAATACCTAGCACCGACCTACGAGCAGTACTTC. Protein product: CASSSQLKYLAPTYEQYF.

This clonotype was counted only a few times. This chain links TRBV7-9 with TRBJ2-5; D may be TRBD1 or TRBD2 (5 bases each). Matching the DNA end better, TRBJ2-7 makes the J call doubtful. The CDR3 totals 14 residues. Germline CDR1 SEHNR, CDR2 FQNEAQ (reference sequence). CDR3 sequence: CASSLLVGGYEQYF. The CDR3 DNA reads as TGTGCCAGCAGCCTCCTTGTTGGGGGATACGAGCAGTACTTC.

This clonotype was seen a few times. This chain connects TRBV7-3 to TRBJ2-1, with 13 bases lining up with TRBD2. This CDR3 region has 16 residues. Germline CDR1 and CDR2: SGHTA and FQGTGA. V gave up 3 bases and J gave up 10 bases; unmatched junction bases: 9. CDR3 in amino acids: CASSFPGLAGVGEQFF. The CDR3 DNA reads TGTGCCAGCAGCTTTCCTGGACTAGCGGGAGTCGGGGAGCAGTTCTTC.